Following are 5 T cell receptor beta chains from one sample sequenced in a study of blood T cell repertoires in COVID-19. Only in-frame clones appear in the TCRdb table, and some are missing; sequencing was by immunoSEQ multiplex PCR. This table holds 200,000 to 300,000 clones, under 85% found once. The source material was peripheral blood. Every receptor here comes from a human donor in a cohort sampled during active COVID-19.

This clone occurred many times. The chain couples TRBV3-1 (or the pseudogene TRBV3-2) to TRBJ2-7; 12 bases align to TRBD1. Unmatched junction bases numbered 13, after V lost 4 bases and J lost 3 bases. Germline V lookup: CDR1 LGHDT, CDR2 YNNKEL (reference sequence). The CDR3 totals 18 residues. In DNA, the CDR3 is TGTGCCAGCAGCCGACGCCGGGACAGGGGGCGTCTGGGCTACGAGCAGTACTTC. This codes for CASSRRRDRGRLGYEQYF.

The chain joins TRBV7-2 to TRBJ2-3, with D perhaps matching TRBD1 (5 bases). Trimming removed 5 bases from V and 9 bases from J, with 15 bases in between. CDR1 SGHTA and CDR2 FQGNSA come from the germline V gene. The CDR3 totals 13 residues. CDR3 bases: TGTGCCAGCAGCACCCCAGGGTCAGGGACGCAGTATTTT. The encoded protein is CASSTPGSGTQYF. Based on the CDR3 plus reference TRBV7-2 and TRBJ2-3, the full variable domain is GAGVSQSPSNKVTEKGKDVELRCDPISGHTALYWYRQSLGQGLEFLIYFQGNSAPDKSGLPSDRFSAERTGGSVSTLTIQRTQQEDSAVYLCASSTPGSGTQYFGPGTRLTVL.

The rearrangement joins TRBV2 to TRBJ1-5, with D maybe TRBD1 (6 bases). The germline V gene encodes CDR1 SNHLY and CDR2 FYNNEI. Trimming cost V 7 bases and J 5 bases, with 15 bases left between them. The CDR3 is 14 amino acids. CDR3 DNA: TGTGCCAGCACCCTAGGGGGAGCCCATCAGCCCCAGCATTTT. Protein: CASTLGGAHQPQHF.

This clone was observed at least ten times. DNA for the CDR3: TGCGCCAGCAGGTCGATAGAGCCCCCCTACGAGCAGTACTTC. Amino acid sequence: CASRSIEPPYEQYF. The V and J genes are TRBV5-1 and TRBJ2-7; D is ambiguous. The V end was cut by 5 bases, the J end by 2 bases, with 14 bases between. Germline CDR1 and CDR2: SGHRS and YFSETQ. The CDR3 loop spans 14 amino acids. The variable domain in full, completed from reference TRBV5-1 and TRBJ2-7, reads KAGVTQTPRYLIKTRGQQVTLSCSPISGHRSVSWYQQTPGQGLQFLFEYFSETQRNKGNFPGRFSGRQFSNSRSEMNVSTLELGDSALYLCASRSIEPPYEQYFGPGTRLTVT.

The genes are TRBV9 and TRBJ2-7; 9 positions match TRBD1. Looked up from germline, CDR1 is SGDLS and CDR2 is YYNGEE. V gave up 5 bases and J gave up 4 bases; unmatched junction bases: 13. The CDR3 length is 16 residues. CDR3 sequence reads: CASSPHQMDRGYEQYF. The CDR3 DNA reads as TGTGCCAGCAGTCCGCATCAAATGGACAGGGGTTACGAGCAGTACTTC. Together with reference TRBV9 and TRBJ2-7, the CDR3 gives the full variable domain: DSGVTQTPKHLITATGQRVTLRCSPRSGDLSVYWYQQSLDQGLQFLIQYYNGEERAKGNILERFSAQQFPDLHSELNLSSLELGDSALYFCASSPHQMDRGYEQYFGPGTRLTVT.